This T cell receptor (beta chain) was found in a study of blood T cells in healthy people across ages (dated by TCRdb to 2013 to 2016). Concerning the study at large: In model experiments, template switching captured about one uniquely barcoded TCR beta cDNA molecule for every two T cells. To track age-related changes in TCR beta repertoire diversity, the study relied on deep sequencing normalized with unique cDNA molecular identifiers. Four age groups were formed from the donors: young (average around 15 years), middle-aged (approximately 39), aged (more than 55) and long-lived (approximately 80). To avoid experimental bias, donors of different ages were randomly spread across the sequencing lanes. For two donors (one aged 18 to 29 and one aged 80 or older), the study analyzed two additional independent replicas of 1 million unique cDNA reads from the same blood draw. Study-wide findings and limitations: Donor CMV infection status was unknown, potentially confounding age-related changes in expanded clonotypes. Estimates of total diversity from one million sequenced T cells were regarded as lower bounds and underestimates. Because profiling used bulk unsorted PBMCs, naive and antigen-experienced compartments could not be compared conclusively. The percentage of naive T cells measured by flow cytometry correlated strongly with observed TCR beta diversity. Compared with the aged group, the long-lived group had more naive CD4+ T cells, fewer expanded clones and increased TCR diversity, suggesting age selection. Observed TCR beta diversity per million T cells fell roughly linearly with age, and a significant reduction was already apparent by age around 40.

This clonotype has at least ten counts. Its antigen target is currently unknown. No quality values exist for individual bases; no much larger clone is one base distant. The library was prepared using 5' RACE. Sequencing was performed on an Illumina HiSeq 2500. A second 7 to 11 cycle PCR used a sample-barcoded 5' primer and a J-beta primer mix. A template-switch 5' adaptor carrying 12 random nucleotides introduced a unique molecular identifier onto each TCR beta cDNA molecule. At least 2.5 million CDR3-containing paired-end reads were obtained from each sample. The Mint cDNA synthesis kit, primed by a TRBC-specific oligonucleotide, was used to synthesize first-strand cDNA from all RNA. All cDNA was treated with uracil-DNA glycosylase and then went through a first 18-cycle PCR with the universal primers M1SS and BC2_uni_R. The paper's processing steps were these. Normalization of each sample was performed by random selection of 1 million high-quality reads, each carrying a distinct molecular identifier. Instead of being binned into consensus sequences, reads with shared molecular identifiers were discarded. CDR3 identification, clonotype clustering and error correction used MiTCR with a Q25 quality threshold and the strictest error-elimination algorithm. A nonparametric unseen species model with Euler transformation was used to estimate lower-bound total TCR beta diversity. Starting from the raw public reads, TCRdb applied fastp trimming at Q25, assembled clones with MiXCR and retained in-frame beta chains. Rows with one shared CDR3 protein collapse into an entry with the most common genes and DNA. These V and J calls originate from TCRdb's pipeline instead of the authors' own analysis. For this sample the table gives approximately 880,000 distinct CDR3 sequences, of which about 44% were detected only once. Roughly 13% of the sample rests with the top ten.

Compared with germline, V lacks 0 bases and J lacks 3 bases; bases without a gene match: 5. The germline V gene (reference sequence) provides CDR1 MNHEY and CDR2 SMNVEV. There are 15 amino acids in the CDR3, from cysteine to phenylalanine inclusive. Kept here is only the CDR3 DNA, which spans 45 bases and is read in frame from base 1. Systemically healthy Caucasian individuals from Russia, over 30 in total and aged about 6 to 100 years, were included as donors. Each donor gave ten milliliters of peripheral blood, collected into EDTA-treated Vacutainer tubes. Ficoll-Paque density-gradient centrifugation was used to isolate PBMCs, with at least 6.5 million per sample. Trizol reagent was used to extract total RNA from the PBMCs, yielding at least 5.5 micrograms per sample. Naive CD45RAhigh/CD27high T cell percentages were measured by flow cytometry on a PBMC aliquot from every donor.

The sequence is built from TRBV27 and TRBJ2-7, and TRBD2 aligns with 7 junction nucleotides. The TCR comes from a man aged 25-45 years in good health. The sequenced material came from blood. The DNA is TGTGCCAGCAGTTTATCCTACGGGGGGAACTACGAGCAGTACTTC. Its protein is CASSLSYGGNYEQYF.